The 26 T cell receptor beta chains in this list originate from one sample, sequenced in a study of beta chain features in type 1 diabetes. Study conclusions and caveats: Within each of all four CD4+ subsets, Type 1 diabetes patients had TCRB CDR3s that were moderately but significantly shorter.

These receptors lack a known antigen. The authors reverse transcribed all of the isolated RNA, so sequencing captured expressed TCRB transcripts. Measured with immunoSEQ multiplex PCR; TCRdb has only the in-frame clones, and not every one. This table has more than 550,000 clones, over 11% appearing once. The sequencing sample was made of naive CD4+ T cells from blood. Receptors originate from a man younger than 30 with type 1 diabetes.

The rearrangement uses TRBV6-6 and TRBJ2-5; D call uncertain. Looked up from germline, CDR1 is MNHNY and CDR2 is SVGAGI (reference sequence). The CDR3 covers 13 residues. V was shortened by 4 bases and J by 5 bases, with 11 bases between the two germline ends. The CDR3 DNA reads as TGTGCCAGCAGTTTGCCGGGTGCCGAGACCCAGTACTTC. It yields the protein CASSLPGAETQYF.

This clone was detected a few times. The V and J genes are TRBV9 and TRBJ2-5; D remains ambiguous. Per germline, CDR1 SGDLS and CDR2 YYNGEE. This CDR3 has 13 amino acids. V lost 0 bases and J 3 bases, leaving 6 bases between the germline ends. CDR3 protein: CASSVETKETQYF. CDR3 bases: TGTGCCAGCAGCGTAGAGACAAAAGAGACCCAGTACTTC.

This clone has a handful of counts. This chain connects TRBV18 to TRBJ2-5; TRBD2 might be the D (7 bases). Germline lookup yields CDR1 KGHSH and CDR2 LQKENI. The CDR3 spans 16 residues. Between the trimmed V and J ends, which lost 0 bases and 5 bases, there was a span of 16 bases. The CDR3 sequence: CASSPPAGADRETQYF. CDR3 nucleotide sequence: TGTGCCAGCTCACCACCGGCGGGGGCAGATCGGGAGACCCAGTACTTC.

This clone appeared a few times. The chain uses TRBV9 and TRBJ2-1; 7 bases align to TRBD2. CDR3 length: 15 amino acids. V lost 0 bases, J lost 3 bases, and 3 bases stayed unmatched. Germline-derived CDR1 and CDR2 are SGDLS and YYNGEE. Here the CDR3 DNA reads TGTGCCAGCAGCGTAGCGGGGGGATACTACAATGAGCAGTTCTTC. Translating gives CASSVAGGYYNEQFF. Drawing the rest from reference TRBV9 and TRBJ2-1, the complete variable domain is DSGVTQTPKHLITATGQRVTLRCSPRSGDLSVYWYQQSLDQGLQFLIQYYNGEERAKGNILERFSAQQFPDLHSELNLSSLELGDSALYFCASSVAGGYYNEQFFGPGTRLTVL.

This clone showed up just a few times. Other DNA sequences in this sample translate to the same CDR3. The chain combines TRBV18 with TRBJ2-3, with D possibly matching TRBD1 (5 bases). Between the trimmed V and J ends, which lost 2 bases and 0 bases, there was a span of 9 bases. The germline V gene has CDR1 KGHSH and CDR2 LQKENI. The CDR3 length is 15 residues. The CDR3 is CASSPSQGSTDTQYF. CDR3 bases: TGTGCCAGCTCACCATCCCAGGGAAGCACAGATACGCAGTATTTT.

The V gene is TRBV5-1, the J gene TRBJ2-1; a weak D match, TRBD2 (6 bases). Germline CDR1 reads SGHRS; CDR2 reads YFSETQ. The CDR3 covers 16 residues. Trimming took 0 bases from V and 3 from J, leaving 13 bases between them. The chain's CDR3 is CASSLEGGTNYNEQFF. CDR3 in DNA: TGCGCCAGCAGCTTGGAGGGCGGGACGAACTACAATGAGCAGTTCTTC.

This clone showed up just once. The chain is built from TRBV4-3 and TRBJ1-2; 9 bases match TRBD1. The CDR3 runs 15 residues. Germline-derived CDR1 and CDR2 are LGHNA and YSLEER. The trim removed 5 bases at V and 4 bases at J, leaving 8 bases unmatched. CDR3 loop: CASSYGQGFSYGYTF. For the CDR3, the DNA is TGCGCCAGCAGCTACGGACAGGGGTTCAGCTATGGCTACACCTTC.

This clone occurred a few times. The CDR3 nucleotides read TGTGCCAGCAGTTTCCCCGACAGGCTTAGCACAGATACGCAGTATTTT. Translating it yields CASSFPDRLSTDTQYF. The rearrangement links TRBV28 to TRBJ2-3, with D perhaps matching TRBD1 (6 bases). Germline V lookup: CDR1 MDHEN, CDR2 SYDVKM. V gave up 3 bases and J gave up 0 bases, with 13 bases separating them. This CDR3 region has 16 residues.

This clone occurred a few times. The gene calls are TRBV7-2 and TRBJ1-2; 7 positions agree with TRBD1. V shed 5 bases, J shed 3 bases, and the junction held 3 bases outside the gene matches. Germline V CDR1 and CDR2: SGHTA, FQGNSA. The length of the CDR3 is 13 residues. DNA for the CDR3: TGTGCCAGCAGCGTCACAGGGGACTATGGCTACACCTTC. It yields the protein CASSVTGDYGYTF.

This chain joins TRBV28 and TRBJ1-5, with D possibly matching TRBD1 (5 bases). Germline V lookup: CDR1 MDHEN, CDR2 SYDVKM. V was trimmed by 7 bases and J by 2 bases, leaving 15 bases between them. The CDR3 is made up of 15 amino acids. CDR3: CASTLYRGGNQPQHF. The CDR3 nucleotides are TGTGCCAGCACCCTCTATAGGGGCGGCAATCAGCCCCAGCATTTT.

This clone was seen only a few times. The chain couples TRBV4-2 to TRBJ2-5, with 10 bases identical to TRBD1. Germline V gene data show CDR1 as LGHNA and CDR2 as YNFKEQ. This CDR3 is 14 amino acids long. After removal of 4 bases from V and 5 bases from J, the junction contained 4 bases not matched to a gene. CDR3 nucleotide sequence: TGTGCCAGCAGCCTCGACAGGGGGCGGGAGACCCAGTACTTC. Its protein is CASSLDRGRETQYF.

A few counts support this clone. The chain's CDR3 is CASSFSGANTEAFF. In nucleotides, the CDR3 is TGTGCCAGCAGCTTCTCCGGGGCGAACACTGAAGCTTTCTTT. The chain carries TRBV7-6 and TRBJ1-1; TRBD1 might be the D (5 bases). From germline, CDR1 is SGHVS and CDR2 FNYEAQ. CDR3 length: 14 amino acids. Trimming shortened V by 3 bases and J by 1 base, and 9 bases separated the two germline ends.

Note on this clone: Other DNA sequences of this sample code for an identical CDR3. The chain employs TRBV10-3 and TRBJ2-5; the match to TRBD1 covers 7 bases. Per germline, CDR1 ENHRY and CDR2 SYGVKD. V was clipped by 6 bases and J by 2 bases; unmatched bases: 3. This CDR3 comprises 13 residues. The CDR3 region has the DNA TGTGCCATCAGCTGGGACAGACAAGAGACCCAGTACTTC. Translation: CAISWDRQETQYF.

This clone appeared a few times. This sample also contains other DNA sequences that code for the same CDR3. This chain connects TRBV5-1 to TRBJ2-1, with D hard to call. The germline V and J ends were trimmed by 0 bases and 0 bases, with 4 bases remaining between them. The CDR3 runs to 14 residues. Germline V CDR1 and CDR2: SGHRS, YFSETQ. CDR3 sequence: CASSLVGSYNEQFF. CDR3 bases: TGCGCCAGCAGCTTGGTCGGCTCCTACAATGAGCAGTTCTTC.

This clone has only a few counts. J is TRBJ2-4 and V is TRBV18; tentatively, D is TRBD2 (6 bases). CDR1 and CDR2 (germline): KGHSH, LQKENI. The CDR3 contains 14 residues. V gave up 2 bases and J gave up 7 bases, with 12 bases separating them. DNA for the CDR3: TGTGCCAGCTCACCATGGGAGGAGGTGAACATTCAGTACTTC. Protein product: CASSPWEEVNIQYF.

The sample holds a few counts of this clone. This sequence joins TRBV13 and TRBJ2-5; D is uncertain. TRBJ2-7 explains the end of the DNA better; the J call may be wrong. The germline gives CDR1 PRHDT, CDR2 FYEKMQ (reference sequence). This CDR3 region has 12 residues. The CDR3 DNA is TGTGCCAGCAGCTTAAAGTCCTACGAGCAGTACTTC. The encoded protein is CASSLKSYEQYF.

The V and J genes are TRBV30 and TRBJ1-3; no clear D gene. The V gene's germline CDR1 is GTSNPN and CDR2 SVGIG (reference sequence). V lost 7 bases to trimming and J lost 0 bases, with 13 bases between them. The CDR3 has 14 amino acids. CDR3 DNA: TGTGCCTCGTCACACGGGAACTCTGGAAACACCATATATTTT. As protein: CASSHGNSGNTIYF.

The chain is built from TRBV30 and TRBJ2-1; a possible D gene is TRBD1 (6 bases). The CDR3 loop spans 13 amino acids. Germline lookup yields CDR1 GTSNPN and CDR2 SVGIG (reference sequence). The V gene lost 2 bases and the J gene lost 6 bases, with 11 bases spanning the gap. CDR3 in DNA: TGTGCCTGGAGTCGGACAGAGTTCAATGAGCAGTTCTTC. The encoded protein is CAWSRTEFNEQFF.

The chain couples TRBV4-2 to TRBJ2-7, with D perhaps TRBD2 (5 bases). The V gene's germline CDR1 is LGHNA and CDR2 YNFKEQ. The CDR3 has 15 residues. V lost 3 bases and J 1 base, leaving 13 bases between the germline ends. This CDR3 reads CASSHTTGDSYEQYF. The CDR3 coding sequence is TGTGCCAGCAGCCACACCACCGGGGATTCCTACGAGCAGTACTTC.

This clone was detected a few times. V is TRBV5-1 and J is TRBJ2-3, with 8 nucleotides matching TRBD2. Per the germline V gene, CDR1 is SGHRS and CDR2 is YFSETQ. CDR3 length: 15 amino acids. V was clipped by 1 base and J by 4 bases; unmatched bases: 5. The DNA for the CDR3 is TGCGCCAGCAGCTTGAGAGCGGGAGTTTCAGATACGCAGTATTTT. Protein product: CASSLRAGVSDTQYF.

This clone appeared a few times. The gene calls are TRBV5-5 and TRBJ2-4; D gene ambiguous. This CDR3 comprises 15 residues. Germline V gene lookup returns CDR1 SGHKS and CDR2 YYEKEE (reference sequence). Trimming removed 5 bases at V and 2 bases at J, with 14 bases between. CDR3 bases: TGTGCCAGCAGTTTTGGCTTGGGGACCAAAAACATTCAGTACTTC. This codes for CASSFGLGTKNIQYF.

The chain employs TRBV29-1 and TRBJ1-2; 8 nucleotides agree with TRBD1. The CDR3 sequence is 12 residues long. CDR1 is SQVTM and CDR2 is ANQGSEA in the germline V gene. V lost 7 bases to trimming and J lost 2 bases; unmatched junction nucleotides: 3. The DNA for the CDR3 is TGCAGCGCGGACAGGGAAAACTATGGCTACACCTTC. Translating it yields CSADRENYGYTF.

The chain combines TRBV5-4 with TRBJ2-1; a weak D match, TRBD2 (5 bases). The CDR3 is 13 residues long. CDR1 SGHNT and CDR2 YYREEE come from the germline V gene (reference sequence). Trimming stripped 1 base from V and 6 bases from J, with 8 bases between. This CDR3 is CASSLSGSNEQFF. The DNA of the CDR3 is TGTGCCAGCAGCTTGAGTGGGAGCAATGAGCAGTTCTTC.

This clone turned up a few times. The CDR3 nucleotides are TGTGCCAGCAGCTTAGGGCGCGGGGACGAGCAGTACTTC. Amino acids: CASSLGRGDEQYF. The rearrangement links TRBV11-1 to TRBJ2-7; D perhaps matches TRBD2 (6 bases). This CDR3 is 13 amino acids long. In germline, CDR1 is SGHAT, CDR2 FQDESV (reference sequence). Trimming took 1 base from V and 5 from J, leaving 9 bases between them.

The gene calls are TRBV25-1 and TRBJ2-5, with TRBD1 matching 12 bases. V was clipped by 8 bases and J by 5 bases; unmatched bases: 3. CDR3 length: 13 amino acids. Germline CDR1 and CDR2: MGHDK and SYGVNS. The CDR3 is CASGTGGIETQYF. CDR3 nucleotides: TGTGCCAGCGGGACAGGGGGCATCGAGACCCAGTACTTC.

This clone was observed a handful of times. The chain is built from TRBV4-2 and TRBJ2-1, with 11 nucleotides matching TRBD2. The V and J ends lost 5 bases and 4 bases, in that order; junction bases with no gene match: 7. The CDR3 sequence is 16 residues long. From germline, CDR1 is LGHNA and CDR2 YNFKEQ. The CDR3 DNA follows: TGTGCCAGCAGCGCAGAAGCTAGCGGGGGGTACAATGAGCAGTTCTTC. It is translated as CASSAEASGGYNEQFF.